These 19 T cell receptor beta chains came from one sample sequenced in a study of blood T cell repertoires in COVID-19. Generated by immunoSEQ multiplex PCR, the TCRdb table keeps only in-frame clones and is missing some. Here the sample spans 350,000 to 400,000 clones, over 75% being singletons. The specimen was PBMCs or T cells enriched from blood (not recorded which). These receptors all stem from a woman younger than 45 with acute COVID-19.

This chain links TRBV6-6 with TRBJ1-1, with 10 nucleotides matching TRBD1. V lost 2 bases to trimming and J lost 4 bases; unmatched junction nucleotides: 4. The CDR3 is 15 residues long. Germline V gene sequence: CDR1 MNHNY, CDR2 SVGAGI (reference sequence). Here the CDR3 DNA reads TGTGCCAGCAGTTACCCCGGGACAGGGGTCACTGAAGCTTTCTTT. Amino acids: CASSYPGTGVTEAFF.

The rearrangement uses TRBV12-2 and TRBJ2-7; the D segment call TRBD1 is taken from the table without a DNA check. TRBV12-2 is a pseudogene locus. The CDR3 covers 14 residues. The CDR3 nucleotides are TGTGCAAGTCGCTTCTGGGACAGGGCCTACGAGCAGTACTTC. The encoded protein is CASRFWDRAYEQYF.

The chain has TRBV7-2 and TRBJ2-7; a possible D gene is TRBD1 (6 bases). This CDR3 region has 15 residues. Germline V gene sequence: CDR1 SGHTA, CDR2 FQGNSA. Trimming shortened V by 1 base and J by 3 bases, and 13 bases separated the two germline ends. CDR3 residues: CASSLVPGERYEQYF. The CDR3 DNA follows: TGTGCCAGCAGCTTAGTCCCAGGGGAGCGCTACGAGCAGTACTTC.

The chain uses TRBV6-5 and TRBJ2-7; possible D gene TRBD1, 5 bases. With 5 bases removed from V and 3 bases from J, the gap between germline ends came to 5 bases. Per germline, CDR1 MNHEY and CDR2 SVGAGI. The CDR3 contains 11 residues. The CDR3 DNA follows: TGTGCCAGCAGTAGGGGCTACGAGCAGTACTTC. Its protein product is CASSRGYEQYF.

The V call is TRBV3-1 (or the pseudogene TRBV3-2), the J call TRBJ2-3; D is possibly TRBD2 (7 bases). The CDR3 covers 15 residues. CDR1 and CDR2 (germline): LGHDT, YNNKEL (reference sequence). V lost 3 bases to trimming and J lost 0 bases, with 10 bases between them. CDR3 protein: CASSQRGRSTDTQYF. Here the CDR3 DNA reads TGTGCCAGCAGCCAGCGGGGGCGTAGCACAGATACGCAGTATTTT.

The V gene is TRBV5-1, the J gene TRBJ1-2, with TRBD1 matching over 9 bases. V dropped 2 bases and J dropped 4; count of bases not matched to a gene: 12. Germline assignment: CDR1 SGHRS and CDR2 YFSETQ. This CDR3 is built from 17 residues. The CDR3 loop is CASSFAPTGGASYGYTF. Written as DNA, the CDR3 is TGCGCCAGCAGCTTTGCCCCCACAGGGGGCGCGAGCTATGGCTACACCTTC.

V usage is TRBV28 and J usage is TRBJ2-3; TRBD2 matches 13 bases. V dropped 4 bases and J dropped 4; count of bases not matched to a gene: 5. Germline-derived CDR1 and CDR2 are MDHEN and SYDVKM. The CDR3 has 16 amino acids. The CDR3 coding sequence is TGTGCCAGCAGTTCGGGACTAGCGGGGTTCGCAGATACGCAGTATTTT. Protein: CASSSGLAGFADTQYF.

This chain uses TRBV27 with TRBJ2-3; 7 bases match TRBD1. The CDR3 totals 15 residues. Germline loops: CDR1 MNHEY, CDR2 SMNVEV (reference sequence). Losses at the gene ends were 6 bases for V and 4 bases for J; bases not matched to a gene: 10. The CDR3 coding sequence is TGTGCCAGCAGAGGGCGGACAGGAGACGCAGATACGCAGTATTTT. It yields the protein CASRGRTGDADTQYF.

The chain joins TRBV3-1 (or the pseudogene TRBV3-2) to TRBJ2-1; TRBD2 agrees at 11 bases. The CDR3 runs to 15 residues. Trimming removed 4 bases from V and 4 bases from J; junction bases left unmatched: 3. In germline, CDR1 is LGHDT, CDR2 YNNKEL (reference sequence). The CDR3 reads CASSPSGGIYNEQFF. CDR3 DNA sequence: TGTGCCAGCAGCCCTAGCGGGGGGATTTACAATGAGCAGTTCTTC.

The chain carries TRBV19 and TRBJ1-5; D is uncertain. V shed 9 bases and J shed 5 bases, with 14 bases lying between them. Germline V gene sequence: CDR1 LNHDA, CDR2 SQIVND (reference sequence). The CDR3 has 13 residues. As DNA, the CDR3 is TGTGCCAGCCGAGACCTGGGCGATCAGCCCCAGCATTTT. Its protein is CASRDLGDQPQHF.

The chain is built from TRBV27 and TRBJ2-1; 10 bases are shared with TRBD2. CDR3 length equals 19 residues. Per germline, CDR1 MNHEY and CDR2 SMNVEV (reference sequence). The junction had 19 bases not matched to a gene; V was cut back by 2 bases and J by 9 bases. CDR3: CASSLRSPRTSGDRGEQFF. DNA of the CDR3: TGTGCCAGCAGTTTAAGAAGCCCAAGGACTAGCGGCGACCGGGGTGAGCAGTTCTTC.

V is TRBV5-4 and J is TRBJ1-5; no firm D call. Germline loops: CDR1 SGHNT, CDR2 YYREEE (reference sequence). Deletions cut 4 bases from V and 5 bases from J, with 13 bases between. There are 14 residues in the CDR3. In DNA form, the CDR3 reads TGTGCCAGCAGCCTTGGTCTGAGCGATCAGCCCCAGCATTTT. This gives the protein CASSLGLSDQPQHF.

The genes are TRBV5-8 and TRBJ2-2; D might be TRBD2 (6 bases). This CDR3 comprises 16 residues. V lost 9 bases and J lost 6, with 24 bases in between. Germline V lookup: CDR1 SGHTS, CDR2 YDEGEE. The CDR3 coding sequence is TGTGCCACCGTAGGCGGCGGGGTAAAGAGCGCCGGGGAGCTGTTTTTT. Translation: CATVGGGVKSAGELFF.

This clone was detected only a few times. The chain employs TRBV7-8 and TRBJ1-3; TRBD1 might be the D (5 bases). In germline, CDR1 is SGHVS, CDR2 FQNEAQ. V was trimmed by 5 bases and J by 0 bases, leaving 20 bases between them. The CDR3 consists of 18 residues. Written as DNA, the CDR3 is TGTGCCAGCAGCCCTAGGTTACCCACAGGCCGCTCTGGAAACACCATATATTTT. Protein: CASSPRLPTGRSGNTIYF.

The chain recombines TRBV9 with TRBJ2-1, with D possibly being TRBD1 (6 bases). Trimming took 4 bases from V and 4 from J, leaving 15 bases between them. There are 15 residues in the CDR3. Germline values: CDR1 SGDLS, CDR2 YYNGEE. The CDR3 DNA reads as TGTGCCAGCAGCCCGTCCGGGGACACTTACAATGAGCAGTTCTTC. Protein product: CASSPSGDTYNEQFF.

This chain connects TRBV13 to TRBJ2-7; 12 bases align to TRBD2. The CDR3 is 16 residues long. Germline V lookup: CDR1 PRHDT, CDR2 FYEKMQ (reference sequence). After removal of 5 bases from V and 2 bases from J, the junction contained 7 bases not matched to a gene. The CDR3 DNA sequence: TGTGCCAGCAGCCCTGAGACTAGCGGGGGAACCTACGAGCAGTACTTC. Amino acids: CASSPETSGGTYEQYF. Based on the CDR3 plus reference TRBV13 and TRBJ2-7, the full variable domain is AAGVIQSPRHLIKEKRETATLKCYPIPRHDTVYWYQQGPGQDPQFLISFYEKMQSDKGSIPDRFSAQQFSDYHSELNMSSLELGDSALYFCASSPETSGGTYEQYFGPGTRLTVT.

The rearrangement uses TRBV25-1 and TRBJ1-1; possibly TRBD1 for D (5 bases). The ends were cut back, 6 bases at V and 0 bases at J, with 8 bases in the middle. Germline CDR1 MGHDK, CDR2 SYGVNS. The CDR3 is made up of 13 amino acids. CDR3 protein: CASRRGLNTEAFF. Here the CDR3 DNA reads TGTGCCAGCAGGCGGGGACTGAACACTGAAGCTTTCTTT.

This clone has a handful of counts. A junction end diverges from the germline sequence, so it may reflect a read error. The chain uses TRBV19 and TRBJ1-2; D is possibly TRBD1 (6 bases). The germline gives CDR1 LNHDA, CDR2 SQIVND (reference sequence). This CDR3 comprises 19 residues. This CDR3 is CASSIRGRTGSSYNDGYTF. In DNA, the CDR3 is TGTGCCAGTAGTATACGAGGGAGAACAGGGTCGAGTTATAACGATGGCTACACCTTC.

J is TRBJ2-1 and V is TRBV18; 7 nucleotides match TRBD2. V trimming: 3 bases; J trimming: 0 bases; junction bases outside the gene matches: 5. This CDR3 has 16 amino acids. Looked up from germline, CDR1 is KGHSH and CDR2 is LQKENI. The CDR3 region is CASSPTGGGSYNEQFF. The CDR3 coding sequence is TGTGCCAGCTCACCTACCGGCGGGGGCTCCTACAATGAGCAGTTCTTC.